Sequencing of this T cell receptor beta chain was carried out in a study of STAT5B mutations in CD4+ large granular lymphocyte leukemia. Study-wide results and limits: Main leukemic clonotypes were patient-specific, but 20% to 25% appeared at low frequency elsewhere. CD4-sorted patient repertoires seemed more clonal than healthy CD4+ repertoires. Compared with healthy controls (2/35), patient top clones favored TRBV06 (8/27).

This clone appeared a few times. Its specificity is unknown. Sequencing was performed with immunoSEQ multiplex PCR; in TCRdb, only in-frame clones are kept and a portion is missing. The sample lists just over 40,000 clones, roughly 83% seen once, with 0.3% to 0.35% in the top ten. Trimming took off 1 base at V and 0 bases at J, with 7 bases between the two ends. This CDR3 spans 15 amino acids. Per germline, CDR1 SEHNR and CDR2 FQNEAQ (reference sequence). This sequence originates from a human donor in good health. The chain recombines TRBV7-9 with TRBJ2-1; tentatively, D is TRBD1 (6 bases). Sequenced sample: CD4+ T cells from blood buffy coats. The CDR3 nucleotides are TGTGCCAGCAGCTTAGAAGGGGGCTCCTACAATGAGCAGTTCTTC. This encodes CASSLEGGSYNEQFF.